The clone carrying this T cell receptor beta chain was seen a few times. No antigen is known for it. The sample belongs to a study of response to subunit inactivated influenza vaccine. Study conclusions and caveats: There was a suggestion from the authors that each seasonal influenza vaccination recruits few new T cells.

Germline V gene sequence: CDR1 SGDLS, CDR2 YYNGEE. The CDR3 totals 15 residues. V was trimmed by 0 bases and J by 5 bases, leaving 12 bases between them. TCRdb fed the RT-PCR reads into MiXCR, producing one record per CDR3 protein. This sample has 540,000 or so distinct CDR3 sequences, with 13% found just once. This chain uses TRBV9 with TRBJ1-5; D not certain. The sample in question was PBMCs from blood, obtained about 40 days after vaccination. The receptor's source is a man aged 45-65 years who received an inactivated influenza vaccine. The CDR3 spells CASSVEAGRHQPQHF. The CDR3 DNA reads as TGTGCCAGCAGCGTAGAAGCAGGTAGACATCAGCCCCAGCATTTT. The full variable domain, its missing parts supplied by reference TRBV9 and TRBJ1-5, is DSGVTQTPKHLITATGQRVTLRCSPRSGDLSVYWYQQSLDQGLQFLIQYYNGEERAKGNILERFSAQQFPDLHSELNLSSLELGDSALYFCASSVEAGRHQPQHFGDGTRLSIL.